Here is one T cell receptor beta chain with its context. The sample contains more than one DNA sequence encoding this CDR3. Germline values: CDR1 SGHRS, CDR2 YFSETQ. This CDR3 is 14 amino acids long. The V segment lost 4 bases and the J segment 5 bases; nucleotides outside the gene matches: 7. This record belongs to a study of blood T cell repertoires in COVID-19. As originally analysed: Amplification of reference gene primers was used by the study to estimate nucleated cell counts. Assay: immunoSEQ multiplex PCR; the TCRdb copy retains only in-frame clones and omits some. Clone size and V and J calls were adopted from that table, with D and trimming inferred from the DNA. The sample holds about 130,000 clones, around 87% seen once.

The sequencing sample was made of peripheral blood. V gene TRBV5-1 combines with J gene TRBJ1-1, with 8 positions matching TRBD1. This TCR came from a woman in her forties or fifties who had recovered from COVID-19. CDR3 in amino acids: CASSLGTGGTEAFF. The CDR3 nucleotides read TGCGCCAGCAGCCTGGGGACAGGTGGGACTGAAGCTTTCTTT.